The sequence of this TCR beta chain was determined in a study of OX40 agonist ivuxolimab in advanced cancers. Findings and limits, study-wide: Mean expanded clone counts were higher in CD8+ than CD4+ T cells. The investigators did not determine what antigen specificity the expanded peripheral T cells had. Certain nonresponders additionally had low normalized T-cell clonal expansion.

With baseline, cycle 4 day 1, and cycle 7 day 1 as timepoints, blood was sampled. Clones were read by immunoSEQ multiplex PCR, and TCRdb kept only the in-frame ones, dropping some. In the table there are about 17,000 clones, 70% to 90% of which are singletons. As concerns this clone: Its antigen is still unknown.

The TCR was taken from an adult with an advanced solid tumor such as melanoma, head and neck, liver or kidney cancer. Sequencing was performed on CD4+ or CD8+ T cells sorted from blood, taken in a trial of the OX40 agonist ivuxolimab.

CDR3 protein: CASSLETVEQYF. The CDR3 DNA reads as TGTGCCAGCAGCTTGGAAACGGTCGAGCAGTACTTC. J is TRBJ2-7 and V is TRBV7-9; the D is unclear. Trimming removed 3 bases from V and 6 bases from J, with 9 bases in between. Germline assignment: CDR1 SEHNR and CDR2 FQNEAQ (reference sequence). CDR3 length: 12 residues.